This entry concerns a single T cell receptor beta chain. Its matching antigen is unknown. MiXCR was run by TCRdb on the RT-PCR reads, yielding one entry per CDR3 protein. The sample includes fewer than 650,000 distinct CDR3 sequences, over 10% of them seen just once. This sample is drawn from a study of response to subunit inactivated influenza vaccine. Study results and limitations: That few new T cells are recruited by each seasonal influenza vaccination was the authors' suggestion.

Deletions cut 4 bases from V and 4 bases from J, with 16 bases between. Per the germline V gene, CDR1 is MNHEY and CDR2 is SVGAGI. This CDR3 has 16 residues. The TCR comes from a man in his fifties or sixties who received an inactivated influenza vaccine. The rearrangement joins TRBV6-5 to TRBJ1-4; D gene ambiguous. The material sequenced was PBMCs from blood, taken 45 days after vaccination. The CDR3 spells CASSSPAVGYNEKLFF. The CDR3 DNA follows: TGTGCCAGCAGTTCCCCCGCAGTGGGTTATAATGAAAAACTGTTTTTT.